This T cell receptor (beta chain) was sequenced in a study of T-cell reconstitution after alpha-beta-depleted transplantation in children. General study points: T-cell counts and diversity at one year following transplant were attributed mainly to newly produced T cells.

Preparation of the TCRbeta library was carried out with unique molecular identifiers. Via MiXCR, TCRdb re-called the PCR reads, giving one row per CDR3 protein. The repertoire holds 450,000 to 600,000 distinct CDR3 sequences, with about an eighth as singletons. Per germline, CDR1 LNHNV and CDR2 YYDKDF (reference sequence). There are 15 residues in the CDR3. V shed 8 bases and J 13 bases; nucleotides not matched to a gene: 15. This clonotype has a count of ten or more. The antigen is unknown. The clonotype comes from a male patient younger than 18 who had a stem cell transplant for acute myeloid leukemia, so the T cells may come from the graft donor. The chain has TRBV15 and TRBJ1-6, with 9 bases aligning to TRBD1. Source: PBMCs, mostly from graft donor cells, taken 360 days after TCRalphabeta/CD19-depleted stem cell transplant. CDR3 coding DNA: TGTGCCACCCAGCCGGGGGACAGGGATAAGGCGCCCCTCCACTTT. It is translated as CATQPGDRDKAPLHF.